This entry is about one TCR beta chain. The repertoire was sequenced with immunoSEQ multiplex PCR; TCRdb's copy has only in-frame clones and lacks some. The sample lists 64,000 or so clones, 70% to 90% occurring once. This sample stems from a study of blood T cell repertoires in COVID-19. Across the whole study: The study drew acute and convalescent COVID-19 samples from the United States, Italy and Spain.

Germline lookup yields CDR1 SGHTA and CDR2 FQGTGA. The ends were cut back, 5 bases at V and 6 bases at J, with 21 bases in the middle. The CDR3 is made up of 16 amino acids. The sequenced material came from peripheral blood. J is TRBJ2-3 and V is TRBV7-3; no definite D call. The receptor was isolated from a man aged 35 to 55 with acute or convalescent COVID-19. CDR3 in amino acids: CASSPSPARNPDTQYF. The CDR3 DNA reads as TGTGCCAGCAGCCCAAGCCCAGCGCGGAACCCTGATACGCAGTATTTT.